This entry describes one T cell receptor (beta chain). These data belong to a study of blood T cell repertoires in COVID-19. Study in general: Both acute and convalescent COVID-19 samples were obtained from the United States, Italy and Spain. PBMCs, B-cell-depleted T cells, or T cells provided the cDNA or gDNA that made up the material.

Sequencing was performed with immunoSEQ multiplex PCR; in TCRdb, only in-frame clones are kept and a portion is missing. The data hold roughly 150,000 clones, with about 83% observed a single time. The germline V gene encodes CDR1 SNHLY and CDR2 FYNNEI. The V gene end was trimmed by 6 bases and the J gene end by 0 bases; junction bases not matched to a gene: 7. CDR3 length: 15 amino acids. The clonotype comes from a man in his fifties or sixties with acute or convalescent COVID-19. The source material was peripheral blood. This chain uses TRBV2 with TRBJ2-5; 7 bases line up with TRBD1. The CDR3 DNA reads as TGTGCCAGCAGATCCCAGGGACAGAACCAAGAGACCCAGTACTTC. Protein: CASRSQGQNQETQYF. The whole variable domain, filled in from reference TRBV2 and TRBJ2-5, reads EPEVTQTPSHQVTQMGQEVILRCVPISNHLYFYWYRQILGQKVEFLVSFYNNEISEKSEIFDDQFSVERPDGSNFTLKIRSTKLEDSAMYFCASRSQGQNQETQYFGPGTRLLVL.